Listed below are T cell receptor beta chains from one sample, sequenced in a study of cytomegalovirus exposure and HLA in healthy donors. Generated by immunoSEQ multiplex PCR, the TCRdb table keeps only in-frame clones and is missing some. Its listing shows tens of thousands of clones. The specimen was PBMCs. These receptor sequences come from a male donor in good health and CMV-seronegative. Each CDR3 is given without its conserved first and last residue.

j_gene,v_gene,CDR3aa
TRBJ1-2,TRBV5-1,ASSLREHYGYT
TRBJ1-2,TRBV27,ASRDSGTGSYGYT
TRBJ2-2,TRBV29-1,SVEGEGLAGSLNTGELF
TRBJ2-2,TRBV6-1,ASSGLAGLNTGELF
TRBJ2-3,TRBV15,ATSDLKGTGGRDTQY
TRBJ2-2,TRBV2,ASSLAGRGAGELF
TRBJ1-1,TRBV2,ASSEGGASNTEAF
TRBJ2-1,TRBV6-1,ASSGLGGVRYNEQF
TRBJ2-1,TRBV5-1,ASLDQRGDNEQF
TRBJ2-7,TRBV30,AWSPLAGGREQY